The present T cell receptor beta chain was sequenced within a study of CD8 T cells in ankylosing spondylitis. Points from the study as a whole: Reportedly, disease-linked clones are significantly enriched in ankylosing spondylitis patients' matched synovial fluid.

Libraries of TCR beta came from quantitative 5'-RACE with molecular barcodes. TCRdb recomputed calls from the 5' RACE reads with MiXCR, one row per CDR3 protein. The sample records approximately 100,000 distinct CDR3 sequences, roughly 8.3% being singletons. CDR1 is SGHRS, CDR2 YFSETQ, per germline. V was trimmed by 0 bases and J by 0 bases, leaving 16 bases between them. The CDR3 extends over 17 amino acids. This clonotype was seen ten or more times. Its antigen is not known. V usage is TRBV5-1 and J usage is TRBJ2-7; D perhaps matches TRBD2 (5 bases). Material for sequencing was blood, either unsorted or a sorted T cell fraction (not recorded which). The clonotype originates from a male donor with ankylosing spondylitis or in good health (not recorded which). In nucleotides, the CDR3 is TGCGCCAGCAGCTTGGAGGTAGGAGGAGGACTCTCCTACGAGCAGTACTTC. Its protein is CASSLEVGGGLSYEQYF.